The clone carrying this T cell receptor (beta chain) was seen repeatedly, ten times or more. What it binds is not known. These data belong to a study of human T cells and chemical hapten exposure. Each CDR3 protein gets one entry after TCRdb re-called the RACE reads with MiXCR. This sample has fewer than 50,000 distinct CDR3 sequences, with 7.6% found just once. Study observations and caveats: After DPC sensitization, TCRs above 1 in 1000 frequency showed no change. Among expanded TCRs, significantly more large CDR3 similarity clusters formed than among controls.

CDR3 length: 14 amino acids. After removal of 3 bases from V and 5 bases from J, the junction contained 4 bases not matched to a gene. Germline V CDR1 and CDR2: WNHNN, SYGVQD (reference sequence). Described time point: pre-sensitization, week 0. This sample's treatment: therapeutic diphenylcyclopropenone sensitization with weekly scalp DPC. Blood collection happened ahead of applying each patch test. The input for sequencing was whole blood, taken in connection with sensitization to the hapten diphenylcyclopropenone (DPC). J is TRBJ2-1 and V is TRBV10-1; TRBD1 matches at 7 bases. This sequence was found in a woman in her 50s with alopecia areata. Some clones in this sample may be carry-over from other donors' samples. The CDR3 region is CASSDNRGNNEQFF. The CDR3 DNA sequence: TGCGCCAGCAGTGATAACAGGGGTAACAATGAGCAGTTCTTC.